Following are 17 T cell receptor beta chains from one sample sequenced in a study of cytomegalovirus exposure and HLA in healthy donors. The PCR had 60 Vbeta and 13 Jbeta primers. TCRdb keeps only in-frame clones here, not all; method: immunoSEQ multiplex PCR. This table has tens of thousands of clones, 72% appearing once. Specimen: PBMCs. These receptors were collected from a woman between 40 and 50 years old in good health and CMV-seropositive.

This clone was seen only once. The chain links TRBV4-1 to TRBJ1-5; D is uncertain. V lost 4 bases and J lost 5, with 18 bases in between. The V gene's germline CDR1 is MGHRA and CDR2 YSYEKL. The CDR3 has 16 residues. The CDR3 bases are TGCGCCAGCAGCCTCTATTTCGGAGGTAAAGATCAGCCCCAGCATTTT. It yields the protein CASSLYFGGKDQPQHF.

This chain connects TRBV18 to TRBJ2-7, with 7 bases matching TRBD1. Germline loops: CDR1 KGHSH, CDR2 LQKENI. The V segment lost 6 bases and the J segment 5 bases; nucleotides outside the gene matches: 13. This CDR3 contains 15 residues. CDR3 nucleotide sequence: TGTGCCAGCTCTCAAGAAGGGGGCCTTTCCAACGAGCAGTACTTC. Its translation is CASSQEGGLSNEQYF.

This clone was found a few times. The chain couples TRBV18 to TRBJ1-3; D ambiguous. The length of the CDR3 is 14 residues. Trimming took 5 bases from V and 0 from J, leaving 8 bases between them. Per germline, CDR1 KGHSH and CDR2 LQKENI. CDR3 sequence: CASSATTSGNTIYF. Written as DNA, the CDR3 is TGTGCCAGCTCAGCGACAACCTCTGGAAACACCATATATTTT.

CDR3 coding DNA: TGTGCCAGCTCACCCGCGGGCGGTGAGCAGTTCTTC. It specifies CASSPAGGEQFF. J is TRBJ2-1 and V is TRBV18; a possible D gene is TRBD2 (5 bases). V was trimmed by 3 bases and J by 9 bases, leaving 9 bases between them. The CDR3 contains 12 residues. From germline, CDR1 is KGHSH and CDR2 LQKENI.

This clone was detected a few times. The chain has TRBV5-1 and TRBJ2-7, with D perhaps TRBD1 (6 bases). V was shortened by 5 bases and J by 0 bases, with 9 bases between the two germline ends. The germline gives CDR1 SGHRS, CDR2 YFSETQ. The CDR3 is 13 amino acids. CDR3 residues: CASSNRASYEQYF. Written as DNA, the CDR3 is TGCGCCAGCAGTAACAGGGCCTCCTACGAGCAGTACTTC.

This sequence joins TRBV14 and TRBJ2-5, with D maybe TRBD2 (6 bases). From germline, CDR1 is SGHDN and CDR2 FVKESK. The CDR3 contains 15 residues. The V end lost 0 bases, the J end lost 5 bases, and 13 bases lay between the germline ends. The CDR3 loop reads CASSQDRGFSETQYF. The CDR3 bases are TGTGCCAGCAGCCAAGACCGGGGGTTTAGCGAGACCCAGTACTTC. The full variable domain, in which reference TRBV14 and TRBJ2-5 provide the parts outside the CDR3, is EAGVTQFPSHSVIEKGQTVTLRCDPISGHDNLYWYRRVMGKEIKFLLHFVKESKQDESGMPNNRFLAERTGGTYSTLKVQPAELEDSGVYFCASSQDRGFSETQYFGPGTRLLVL.

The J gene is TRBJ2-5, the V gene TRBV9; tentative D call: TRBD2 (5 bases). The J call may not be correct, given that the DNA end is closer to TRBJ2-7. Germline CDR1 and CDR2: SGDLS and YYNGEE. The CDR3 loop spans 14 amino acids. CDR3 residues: CASSVGGFGYEQYF. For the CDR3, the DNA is TGTGCCAGCAGCGTAGGAGGGTTCGGTTACGAGCAGTACTTC.

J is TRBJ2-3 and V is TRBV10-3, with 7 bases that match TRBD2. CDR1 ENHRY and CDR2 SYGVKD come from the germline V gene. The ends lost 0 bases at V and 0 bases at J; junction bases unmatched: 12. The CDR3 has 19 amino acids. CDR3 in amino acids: CAISESGGGLAVSTDTQYF. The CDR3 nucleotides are TGTGCCATCAGTGAGTCGGGCGGAGGTCTAGCGGTCAGCACAGATACGCAGTATTTT.

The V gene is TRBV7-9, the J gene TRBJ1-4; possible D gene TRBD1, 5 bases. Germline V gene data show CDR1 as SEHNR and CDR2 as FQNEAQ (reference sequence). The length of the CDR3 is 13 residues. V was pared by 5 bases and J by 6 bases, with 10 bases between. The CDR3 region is CASSVSQDEKLFF. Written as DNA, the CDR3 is TGTGCCAGCAGCGTCTCACAGGATGAAAAACTGTTTTTT.

The CDR3 nucleotides read TGTGCCAGCAGTTCCAGGGGGCATACGCCCCAGCATTTT. Protein sequence: CASSSRGHTPQHF. The chain carries TRBV7-8 and TRBJ1-5, with 8 bases matching TRBD1. Germline values: CDR1 SGHVS, CDR2 FQNEAQ. This CDR3 is built from 13 residues. V shed 6 bases and J 9 bases; nucleotides not matched to a gene: 7.

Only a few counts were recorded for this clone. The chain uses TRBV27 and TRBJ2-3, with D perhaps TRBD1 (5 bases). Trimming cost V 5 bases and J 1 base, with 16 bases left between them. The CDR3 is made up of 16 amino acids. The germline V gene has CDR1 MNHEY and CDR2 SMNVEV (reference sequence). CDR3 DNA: TGTGCCAGCAGTCCACCTTGGGGCGGAGGCACAGATACGCAGTATTTT. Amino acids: CASSPPWGGGTDTQYF.

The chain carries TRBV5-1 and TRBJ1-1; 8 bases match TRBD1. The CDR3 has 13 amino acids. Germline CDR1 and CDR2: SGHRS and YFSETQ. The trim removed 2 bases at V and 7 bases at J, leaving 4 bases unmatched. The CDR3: CASSFTDRGEAFF. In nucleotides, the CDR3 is TGCGCCAGCAGCTTCACTGACAGGGGTGAAGCTTTCTTT.

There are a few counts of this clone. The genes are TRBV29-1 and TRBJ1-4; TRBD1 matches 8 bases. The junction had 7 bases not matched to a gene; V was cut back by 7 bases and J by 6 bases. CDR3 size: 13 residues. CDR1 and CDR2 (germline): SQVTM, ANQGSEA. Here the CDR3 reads CSATGTGYEKLFF. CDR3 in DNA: TGCAGCGCTACCGGGACAGGCTATGAAAAACTGTTTTTT.

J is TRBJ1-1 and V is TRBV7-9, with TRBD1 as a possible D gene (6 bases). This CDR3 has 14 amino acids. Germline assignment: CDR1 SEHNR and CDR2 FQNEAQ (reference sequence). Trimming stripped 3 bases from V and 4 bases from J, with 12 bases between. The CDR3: CASSFQGSLTEAFF. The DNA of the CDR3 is TGTGCCAGCAGCTTCCAGGGGTCTCTCACTGAAGCTTTCTTT.

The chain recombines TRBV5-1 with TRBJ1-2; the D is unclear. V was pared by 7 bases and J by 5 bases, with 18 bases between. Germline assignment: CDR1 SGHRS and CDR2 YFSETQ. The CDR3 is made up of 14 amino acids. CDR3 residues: CASGSGVGEYGYTF. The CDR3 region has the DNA TGCGCCAGCGGGAGCGGGGTTGGAGAATATGGCTACACCTTC.

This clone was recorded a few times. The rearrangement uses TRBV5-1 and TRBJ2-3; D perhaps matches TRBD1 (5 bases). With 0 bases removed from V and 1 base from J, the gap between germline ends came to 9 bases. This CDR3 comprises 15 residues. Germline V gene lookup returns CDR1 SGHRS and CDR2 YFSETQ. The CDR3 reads CASSLEGSRTDTQYF. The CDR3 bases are TGCGCCAGCAGCTTGGAGGGGTCTCGCACAGATACGCAGTATTTT. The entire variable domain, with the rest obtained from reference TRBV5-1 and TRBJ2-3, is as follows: KAGVTQTPRYLIKTRGQQVTLSCSPISGHRSVSWYQQTPGQGLQFLFEYFSETQRNKGNFPGRFSGRQFSNSRSEMNVSTLELGDSALYLCASSLEGSRTDTQYFGPGTRLTVL.

CDR3 sequence reads: CASSTLAVTGELFF. In DNA, the CDR3 is TGTGCCAGTAGTACACTAGCGGTTACCGGGGAGCTGTTTTTT. The V and J genes are TRBV19 and TRBJ2-2, with 8 bases lining up with TRBD2. V lost 4 bases, J lost 5 bases, and 3 bases stayed unmatched. CDR3 length: 14 amino acids. The germline V gene has CDR1 LNHDA and CDR2 SQIVND (reference sequence).